This T cell receptor beta chain derives from a study of lymphopenia after photon versus proton radiotherapy. Assay: immunoSEQ multiplex PCR; the TCRdb copy retains only in-frame clones and omits some. The sample holds about 50,000 clones, around four fifths seen once. From germline, CDR1 is ENHRY and CDR2 SYGVKD. The CDR3 runs 17 residues. The trim removed 2 bases at V and 4 bases at J, leaving 11 bases unmatched. Note on this clone: The antigen is not known.

Notes on the study in general: Authors raise, but do not show, better survival with proton therapy. In patients who died, overall survival fell as post-nadir TCR diversity dropped more. Photon-treated patients lost naive T cells and TCR diversity; proton-treated stayed stable.

Material: peripheral blood, obtained from a patient treated with photon-based radiotherapy. This receptor was identified in a man between 50 and 59 years old with gastric cancer. The chain couples TRBV10-3 to TRBJ2-7, with 10 bases aligning to TRBD2. The CDR3 reads CAISEKSSGRGRYEQYF. DNA of the CDR3: TGTGCCATCAGTGAGAAGTCTAGCGGGAGAGGAAGGTACGAGCAGTACTTC.